This T cell receptor (beta chain) was retrieved from a study of T cells in narcolepsy. The repertoire was sequenced with immunoSEQ multiplex PCR; TCRdb's copy has only in-frame clones and lacks some. The sample holds about 43,000 clones, around 89% seen once. CDR3 length: 15 amino acids. Trimming at V came to 4 bases and at J to 2 bases, leaving 8 bases not matched to a gene. Germline V gene lookup returns CDR1 SGHVS and CDR2 FQNEAQ. This chain joins TRBV7-8 and TRBJ2-7; TRBD1 matches 7 bases. Sequenced sample: CD45RA- memory CD4+ T cells from PBMCs. The receptor's source is a human donor with narcolepsy. CDR3 in DNA: TGTGCCAGCAGCTCTACAGGGGCTAAAACCTACGAGCAGTACTTC. It translates to CASSSTGAKTYEQYF.